The clone carrying this TCR beta chain was picked up a small number of times. Its antigen is as yet unknown. The CDR3 extends over 16 amino acids. Germline CDR1 reads SEHNR; CDR2 reads FQNEAQ (reference sequence). V shed 6 bases, J shed 6 bases, and the junction held 14 bases outside the gene matches. These data belong to a study of cytomegalovirus exposure and HLA in healthy donors. Findings of the study overall: Reportedly, fewer N-insertions than the 666-donor mean appeared in an Asian-associated ancestry cluster in a later analysis. Relative to equally common others, HLA-associated TCR beta chains showed greater clonal expansion in a later analysis.

The PCR was carried out with 60 Vbeta primers and 13 Jbeta primers. Profiled with immunoSEQ multiplex PCR; TCRdb holds only in-frame clones, not every one. Among roughly 100,000 clones listed, more than 75% were seen once. Sequences were obtained from PBMCs. This clonotype was obtained from a woman aged 18-29 years in good health and CMV-seropositive. This chain links TRBV7-9 with TRBJ2-7; 10 nucleotides line up with TRBD1. The CDR3 loop reads CASSYFGTGALGEQYF. CDR3 in DNA: TGTGCCAGCAGTTATTTTGGGACAGGGGCCCTCGGCGAGCAGTACTTC. The entire variable domain, with the rest obtained from reference TRBV7-9 and TRBJ2-7, is as follows: DTGVSQNPRHKITKRGQNVTFRCDPISEHNRLYWYRQTLGQGPEFLTYFQNEAQLEKSRLLSDRFSAERPKGSFSTLEIQRTEQGDSAMYLCASSYFGTGALGEQYFGPGTRLTVT.